This TCR beta chain was documented in a study of CD4 T cells in relation to SARS-CoV-2 and coronaviruses. The study's findings and limits: SARS-CoV-2-driven expansion was significantly weaker in crossreactive than monoreactive clones. This crossreactivity analysis covered spike protein alone, no other viral proteins. Each donor contributed either pre-pandemic or post-infection samples, not both. According to naive versus memory sequencing, detected responses are memory recall, not newly primed.

Measured with immunoSEQ multiplex PCR; TCRdb has only the in-frame clones, and not every one. Of approximately 64,000 clones listed, about 94% are singletons. CD4+ T cells from unexposed donors were obtained before the COVID-19 pandemic (2011-2018). A remark on this clone: Its target is not known.

Between the trimmed V and J ends, which lost 6 bases and 2 bases, there was a span of 13 bases. The CDR3 is 14 residues long. Germline CDR1 MRHNA, CDR2 SNTAGT. The source material was naive CD4+ T cells from PBMCs. Sample subset: naive CD4+ T cells isolated by negative enrichment. The chain links TRBV6-4 to TRBJ1-1, with a weak D call TRBD1 (6 bases). The origin of this receptor is a human donor in good health. The chain's CDR3 is CASRAGTTNTEAFF. For the CDR3, the DNA is TGTGCCAGCAGGGCCGGGACAACTAACACTGAAGCTTTCTTT.